This entry features one T cell receptor beta chain sequence. This record comes from a study of technical replicates of blood from several donors. The CDR3 extends over 14 amino acids. V was trimmed by 0 bases and J by 3 bases, leaving 10 bases between them. Germline assignment: CDR1 GTSNPN and CDR2 SVGIG (reference sequence). This table comes from immunoSEQ multiplex PCR, and its TCRdb copy is limited to in-frame clones, with some not included. This table holds about 13,000 clones, 70% to 90% found once. V usage is TRBV30 and J usage is TRBJ2-3, with no clear D. This TCR was sampled from a human donor in good health. Specimen: PBMCs. The CDR3 region has the DNA TGTGCCTGGAGTGTTCCTGAGAGGACAGATACGCAGTATTTT. It encodes CAWSVPERTDTQYF.